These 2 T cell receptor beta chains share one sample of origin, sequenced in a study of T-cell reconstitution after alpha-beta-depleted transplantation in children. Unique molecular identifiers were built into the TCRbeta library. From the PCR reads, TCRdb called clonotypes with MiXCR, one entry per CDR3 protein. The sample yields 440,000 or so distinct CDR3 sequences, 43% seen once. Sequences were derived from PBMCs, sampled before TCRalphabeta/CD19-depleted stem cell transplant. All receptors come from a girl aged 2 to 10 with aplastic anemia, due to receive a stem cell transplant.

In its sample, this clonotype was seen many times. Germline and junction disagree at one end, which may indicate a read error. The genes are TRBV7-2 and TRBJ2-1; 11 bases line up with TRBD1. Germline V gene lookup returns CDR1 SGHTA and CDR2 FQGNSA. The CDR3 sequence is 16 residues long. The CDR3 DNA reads TGTGCCAGCAGTTTAGGGGGACAGGGGGGCTTCAATGAGCAGTTCTTC. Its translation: CASSLGGQGGFNEQFF.

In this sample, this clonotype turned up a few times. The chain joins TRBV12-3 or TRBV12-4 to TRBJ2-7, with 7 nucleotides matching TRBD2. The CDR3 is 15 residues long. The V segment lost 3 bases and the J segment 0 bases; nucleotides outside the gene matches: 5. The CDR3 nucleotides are TGTGCCAGCAGTTTGGGGCTAGCGGTCTCCTACGAGCAGTACTTC. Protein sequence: CASSLGLAVSYEQYF.